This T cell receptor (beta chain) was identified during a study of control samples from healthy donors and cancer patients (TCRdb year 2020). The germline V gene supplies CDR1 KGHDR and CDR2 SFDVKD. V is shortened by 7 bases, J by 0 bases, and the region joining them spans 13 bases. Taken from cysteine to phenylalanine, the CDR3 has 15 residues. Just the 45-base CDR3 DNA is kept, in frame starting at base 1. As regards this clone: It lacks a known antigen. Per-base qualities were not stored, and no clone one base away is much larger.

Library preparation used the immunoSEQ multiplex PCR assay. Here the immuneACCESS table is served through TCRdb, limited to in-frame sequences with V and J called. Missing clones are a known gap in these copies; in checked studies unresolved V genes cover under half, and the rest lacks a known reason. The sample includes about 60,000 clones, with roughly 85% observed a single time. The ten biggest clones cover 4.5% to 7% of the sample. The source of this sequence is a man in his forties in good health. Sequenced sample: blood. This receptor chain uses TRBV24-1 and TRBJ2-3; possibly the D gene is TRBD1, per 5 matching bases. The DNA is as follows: TGTGCCACCAGCTCCCTGGGGCGGAGCACAGATACGCAGTATTTT. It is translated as CATSSLGRSTDTQYF.